The rows below give T cell receptor beta chains drawn from one sample of a study of blood T cell repertoires in COVID-19. Profiled with immunoSEQ multiplex PCR; TCRdb holds only in-frame clones, not every one. Of 250,000 to 300,000 clones in the sample, around 86% were seen once. Sequencing was done on a sample of peripheral blood. These receptors all stem from a woman aged 35 to 49 who had recovered from COVID-19. The CDR3 runs from the conserved cysteine through the conserved F or W. The D gene is left open where the match is weak. Some rows mark clone size as missing; the rest say once, few, many or name a class of expanded clone.

j_call | v_call | clone_size | d_call | cdr3_nt | cdr3_aa
TRBJ1-4 | TRBV5-1 | NA | NA | TGCGCCAGCAGCTTGTTAGGGGATCGGGATGAAAAACTGTTTTTT | CASSLLGDRDEKLFF
TRBJ2-7 | TRBV10-1 | NA | TRBD1 | TGCGCCAGCAGTGCGACAGGGTTCGAGCAGTACTTC | CASSATGFEQYF
TRBJ1-5 | TRBV3-1/TRBV3-2 | NA | NA | TGTGCCAGCAGCCAATCCCGCTATATGCAGCCCCAGCATTTT | CASSQSRYMQPQHF
TRBJ2-1 | TRBV19 | NA | TRBD2 | TGTGCCAGTAGTATAGCGACTAGCGGGGCCTACAATGAGCAGTTCTTC | CASSIATSGAYNEQFF
TRBJ2-5 | TRBV9 | once | NA | TGTGCCAGCAGCGTAGGGGGTCCCAGGGGACGGACCCAGTACTTC | CASSVGGPRGRTQYF
TRBJ2-1 | TRBV9 | NA | NA | TGTGCCAGCAGCCCCGGGGAATACAATGAGCAGTTCTTC | CASSPGEYNEQFF
TRBJ2-7 | TRBV18 | NA | TRBD2 | TGTGCCAGCTCACCCCCCCAGCGGGGGACCTACGAGCAGTACTTC | CASSPPQRGTYEQYF
TRBJ1-6 | TRBV30 | once | NA | TGTGCCTGGAGTGGTTGGCGGAGCAGCTCCTATAATTCACCCCTCCACTTT | CAWSGWRSSSYNSPLHF
TRBJ2-5 | TRBV4-3 | NA | TRBD2 | TGCGCCAGCAGCCAAGAAGAGGCGCTAGCGGGACCGATTGGGACCCAGTACTTC | CASSQEEALAGPIGTQYF
TRBJ2-7 | TRBV6-5 | NA | NA | TGTGCCAGCAGTTACTCAACACAGGCGTCCTACGAGCAGTACTTC | CASSYSTQASYEQYF
TRBJ2-7 | TRBV9 | NA | NA | TGTGCCAGCAGCGCGACCCCGGGATTTTCCTACGAGCAGTACTTC | CASSATPGFSYEQYF
TRBJ1-6 | TRBV2 | NA | TRBD1 | TGTGCCAGCAGTGAAAGGAACAGGGGTAATTCACCCCTCCACTTT | CASSERNRGNSPLHF
TRBJ1-2 | TRBV20-1 | few | NA | TGCAGTGCTAGTAAGGGGCTGGGTGGCTACACCTTC | CSASKGLGGYTF
TRBJ2-2 | TRBV2 | NA | TRBD1 | TGTGCCAGCCGACAGGGGGGAAACACCGGGGAGCTGTTTTTT | CASRQGGNTGELFF
TRBJ2-7 | TRBV28 | once | NA | TGTGCCAGCACTCCGCCGGGACACACCAACTACGAGCAGTACTTC | CASTPPGHTNYEQYF
TRBJ1-4 | TRBV18 | NA | TRBD1 | TGTGCCAGCTCACCCCGGACAGGGTGGAGTGAAAAACTGTTTTTT | CASSPRTGWSEKLFF
TRBJ1-3 | TRBV2 | NA | NA | TGTGCCAGCAGTGATCCTTGGCAGATGAGGAGGAACCAGAGGGGAAACACCATATATTTT | CASSDPWQMRRNQRGNTIYF
TRBJ1-4 | TRBV27 | NA | TRBD1 | TGTGCCAGCAGTTTCTGGGACAGAGGGGCAGGTGTACTGTTTTTT | CASSFWDRGAGVLFF
TRBJ1-1 | TRBV15 | once | NA | TGTGCCACCAGCAGAGCTGGGCCCGGGGGCACTGAAGCTTTCTTT | CATSRAGPGGTEAFF
TRBJ2-7 | TRBV5-1 | NA | NA | TGCGCCAGCAGTTCTCAGGGATCCGAGCAGTACTTC | CASSSQGSEQYF
TRBJ1-1 | TRBV6-5 | few | NA | TGTGCCAGCAGTTATCGACACAACACTGAAGCTTTCTTT | CASSYRHNTEAFF
TRBJ2-2 | TRBV19 | NA | TRBD1 | TGTGCCAGTCGGACAGGGCCAAACACCGGGGAGCTGTTTTTT | CASRTGPNTGELFF
TRBJ2-1 | TRBV4-2 | NA | TRBD2 | TGTGCCAGCAGCCCCCCCGGGACTAGCGGTTTCTTTTGGCAGTTCTTC | CASSPPGTSGFFWQFF
TRBJ1-5 | TRBV15 | NA | NA | TGTGCCACCAGCAGAAAAGGCCGGGACAATCAGCCCCAGCATTTT | CATSRKGRDNQPQHF
TRBJ2-5 | TRBV7-9 | NA | NA | TGTGCCACCTCAGCTCCTAGTAGAGGGTTCCAAGAGACCCAGTACTTC | CATSAPSRGFQETQYF
TRBJ2-2 | TRBV6-6 | few | NA | TGTGCCAGCCTGCAGGGCTGGAACACCGGGGAGCTGTTTTTT | CASLQGWNTGELFF
TRBJ2-7 | TRBV4-3 | NA | TRBD1 | TGCGCCAGCAGCCAGACAGGGAACTCCTACGAGCAGTACTTC | CASSQTGNSYEQYF
TRBJ1-1 | TRBV7-2 | NA | TRBD1 | TGTGCCAGCAGCCTGTGGGACAGGGTCACTGAAGCTTTCTTT | CASSLWDRVTEAFF
TRBJ1-2 | TRBV10-3 | NA | TRBD1 | TGTGCCATCAGGACGGGACAGGGAAACTATGGCTACACCTTC | CAIRTGQGNYGYTF
TRBJ2-7 | TRBV27 | few | TRBD1 | TGTGCCAGCAGTTTATTGGACAGGGGGCGAACAAGTAACTACGAGCAGTACTTC | CASSLLDRGRTSNYEQYF
TRBJ1-2 | TRBV9 | NA | NA | TGTGCCAGCAGCGCCCGCGGGGTCGAATCATATGGCTACACCTTC | CASSARGVESYGYTF
TRBJ2-7 | TRBV6-5 | NA | TRBD1 | TGTGCCAGCAGAGGGACAGGGTACGAGCAGTACTTC | CASRGTGYEQYF
TRBJ1-4 | TRBV7-2 | NA | TRBD1 | TGTGCCAGCAGCTCTTACAGGGGTAACAAAGAGGAAAAACTGTTTTTT | CASSSYRGNKEEKLFF
TRBJ2-1 | TRBV7-3 | NA | TRBD2 | TGTGCCAGCGCGGGGGGCAGCTCCTACAATGAGCAGTTCTTC | CASAGGSSYNEQFF
TRBJ2-1 | TRBV27 | NA | NA | TGTGCCAGCAGTCGGGACTGGTATAATGAGCAGTTCTTC | CASSRDWYNEQFF
TRBJ2-5 | TRBV5-4 | once | NA | TGTGCCAGCAGTACGGACAGACAAGAGACCCAGTACTTC | CASSTDRQETQYF
TRBJ2-6 | TRBV19 | NA | NA | TGTGCCAGTAGTCTCAGGGCCCCGGGCTCTGGGGCCAACGTCCTGACTTTC | CASSLRAPGSGANVLTF
TRBJ2-3 | TRBV13 | NA | TRBD2 | TGTGCCAGCAGCTCCGGGACTAGCGGGGGGGTAACAGATACGCAGTATTTT | CASSSGTSGGVTDTQYF
TRBJ2-1 | TRBV7-8 | NA | TRBD2 | TGTGCCAGCAGCCAAGAGCTAGCGGGGGGCTACAATGAGCAGTTCTTC | CASSQELAGGYNEQFF
TRBJ1-4 | TRBV5-6 | NA | NA | TGTGCCAGCAGCTTTAAAAGAAACTATAATGAAAAACTGTTTTTT | CASSFKRNYNEKLFF
TRBJ1-2 | TRBV12-5 | few | NA | TGTGCTAGTGGTTTGAGGGACTTTTATGGCTACACCTTC | CASGLRDFYGYTF
TRBJ1-2 | TRBV7-2 | NA | NA | TGTGCCAGCAGCTTAGATGGGGCAGGTCCCTATGGCTACACCTTC | CASSLDGAGPYGYTF
TRBJ2-2 | TRBV11-2 | NA | TRBD1 | TGTGCCAGCAGCTTAACAGGGGACACCGGGGAGCTGTTTTTT | CASSLTGDTGELFF
TRBJ2-1 | TRBV18 | once | TRBD1 | TGTGCCAGCTCACCCCCGGGACAGGGTATGATGGAGCAGTTCTTC | CASSPPGQGMMEQFF
TRBJ2-7 | TRBV9 | NA | TRBD1 | TGTGCCAGCAGCGTAGGGGACAGGCGGAACGAGCAGTACTTC | CASSVGDRRNEQYF
TRBJ2-3 | TRBV6-1 | NA | TRBD2 | TGTGCCAGCAGTGAAGATTGGCGGGGGGGTGCAGATACGCAGTATTTT | CASSEDWRGGADTQYF